This T cell receptor beta chain appears in the sequencing data of a study of TIL therapy for anti-PD-1-resistant metastatic lung cancer. Study at large: A few tumors were EGFR-mutant and two were ALK-rearranged. Tumors carried a median 1.5 non-synonymous mutations per megabase.

Regarding this clone: Its antigen is unidentified. Other DNA sequences in the same sample also yield this CDR3.

Sequencing used immunoSEQ v3. Assay used: immunoSEQ multiplex PCR; TCRdb lists only in-frame clones, some missing. The sample includes 50,000 to 70,000 clones, about 81% of them seen just once. Time point: pre-treatment sample, taken before nivolumab and TIL therapy. CDR1 is MDHEN, CDR2 SYDVKM, per germline. This CDR3 has 11 amino acids. Trimming cost V 6 bases and J 4 bases, with 4 bases left between them. Study-wide findings and caveats: TIL clonotype persistence in blood showed no apparent association with response. This highly selected cohort may not generalize to typical lung cancer patients.

The chain carries TRBV28 and TRBJ1-5, with D uncertain. The source of this sequence is a person between 25 and 80 years old with non-small cell lung cancer. The material was blood, obtained at baseline. CDR3 protein: CASSLNQPQHF. The CDR3 DNA sequence: TGTGCCAGCAGCCTTAATCAGCCCCAGCATTTT.